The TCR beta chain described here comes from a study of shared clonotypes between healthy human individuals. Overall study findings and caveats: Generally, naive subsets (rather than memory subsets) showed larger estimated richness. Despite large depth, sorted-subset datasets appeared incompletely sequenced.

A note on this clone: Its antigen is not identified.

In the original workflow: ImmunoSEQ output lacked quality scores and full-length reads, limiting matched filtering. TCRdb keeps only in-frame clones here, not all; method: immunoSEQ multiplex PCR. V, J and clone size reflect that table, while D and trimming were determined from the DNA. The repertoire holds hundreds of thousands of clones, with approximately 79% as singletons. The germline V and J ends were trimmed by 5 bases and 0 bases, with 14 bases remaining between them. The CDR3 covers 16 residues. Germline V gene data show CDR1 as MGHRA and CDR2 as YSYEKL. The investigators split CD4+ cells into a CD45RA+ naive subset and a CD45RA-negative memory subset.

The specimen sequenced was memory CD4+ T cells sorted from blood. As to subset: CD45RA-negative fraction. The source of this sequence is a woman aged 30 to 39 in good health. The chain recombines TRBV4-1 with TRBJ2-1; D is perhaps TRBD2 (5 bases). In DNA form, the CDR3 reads TGCGCCAGCAGCGGGCGGACTTTCCGCTCCTACAATGAGCAGTTCTTC. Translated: CASSGRTFRSYNEQFF.